These 26 T cell receptor beta chains originate from one sample sequenced in a study of immune evolution from preneoplasia to lung adenocarcinoma. TCRdb's table, derived via immunoSEQ multiplex PCR, lists solely in-frame clones and lacks some. The sample shows over 3,000 clones, roughly 85% of them seen only once. Input material: FFPE invasive lung adenocarcinoma tissue. These receptor sequences come from a person between 50 and 60 years old with lung adenocarcinoma.

The chain combines TRBV7-9 with TRBJ1-6, with TRBD1 matching over 7 bases. Looked up from germline, CDR1 is SEHNR and CDR2 is FQNEAQ (reference sequence). CDR3 length equals 16 residues. J gave up 5 bases and V 5 bases, and 9 bases lay outside the gene matches. The CDR3: CASSTTGRRNNSPLHF. The CDR3 DNA is TGTGCCAGCAGCACGACAGGGCGCCGAAATAATTCACCCCTCCACTTT.

This chain links TRBV30 with TRBJ1-5, with D maybe TRBD1 (5 bases). V was shortened by 4 bases and J by 4 bases, with 14 bases between the two germline ends. CDR3 length: 14 residues. Germline V gene data show CDR1 as GTSNPN and CDR2 as SVGIG (reference sequence). The CDR3 DNA reads TGTGCCTGGAAGTCACAGGCTGATAATCAGCCCCAGCATTTT. As protein: CAWKSQADNQPQHF.

This rearrangement joins TRBV2 to TRBJ2-6; a possible D gene is TRBD2 (6 bases). V was cut by 5 bases and J by 4 bases, with 9 bases left in between. Germline V lookup: CDR1 SNHLY, CDR2 FYNNEI. The CDR3 extends over 14 amino acids. The CDR3 coding sequence is TGTGCCAGCAGTTCGGGAGCCGGGGCCAACGTCCTGACTTTC. Translation gives CASSSGAGANVLTF.

This clone was observed once. This chain joins TRBV4-1 and TRBJ1-4; a possible D gene is TRBD1 (5 bases). The germline CDR1 and CDR2 sequences are MGHRA and YSYEKL. V lost 6 bases and J lost 4, with 12 bases in between. The CDR3 extends over 14 amino acids. This CDR3 is CASSPTADNEKLFF. In nucleotides, the CDR3 is TGCGCCAGCAGTCCGACAGCCGATAATGAAAAACTGTTTTTT.

The gene calls are TRBV7-2 and TRBJ2-2; 7 bases fit TRBD2. The CDR3 is 15 amino acids. After removal of 5 bases from V and 1 base from J, the junction contained 4 bases not matched to a gene. Per germline, CDR1 SGHTA and CDR2 FQGNSA. CDR3 coding DNA: TGTGCCAGCAGCCCGTGGGGGGGGAACACCGGGGAGCTGTTTTTT. It yields the protein CASSPWGGNTGELFF.

The chain couples TRBV29-1 to TRBJ1-1, with D tentatively TRBD1 (6 bases). V dropped 4 bases and J dropped 0 bases, with 9 bases sitting between them. The CDR3 runs 13 residues. Germline assignment: CDR1 SQVTM and CDR2 ANQGSEA. This CDR3 is CSVVQGMNTEAFF. In DNA form, the CDR3 reads TGCAGCGTTGTGCAGGGGATGAACACTGAAGCTTTCTTT. Full variable domain (remainder filled in from reference TRBV29-1 and TRBJ1-1): SAVISQKPSRDICQRGTSLTIQCQVDSQVTMMFWYRQQPGQSLTLIATANQGSEATYESGFVIDKFPISRPNLTFSTLTVSNMSPEDSSIYLCSVVQGMNTEAFFGQGTRLTVV.

V and J are TRBV7-6 and TRBJ1-1, with D perhaps matching TRBD1 (6 bases). From germline, CDR1 is SGHVS and CDR2 FNYEAQ. The CDR3 sequence is 17 residues long. V shed 5 bases and J shed 5 bases, with 24 bases lying between them. The CDR3 loop is CASSQRPSTGEGTEAFF. The CDR3 region has the DNA TGTGCCAGCAGCCAAAGACCATCGACAGGAGAGGGGACTGAAGCTTTCTTT.

This chain connects TRBV28 to TRBJ2-3; 8 bases align to TRBD1. CDR3 length: 16 amino acids. The V and J ends lost 8 bases and 0 bases, in that order; junction bases with no gene match: 10. CDR1 is MDHEN, CDR2 SYDVKM, per germline. CDR3 loop: CASVSFTGGSTDTQYF. Here the CDR3 DNA reads TGTGCCAGCGTCTCTTTCACAGGGGGAAGCACAGATACGCAGTATTTT. Drawing the rest from reference TRBV28 and TRBJ2-3, the complete variable domain is DVKVTQSSRYLVKRTGEKVFLECVQDMDHENMFWYRQDPGLGLRLIYFSYDVKMKEKGDIPEGYSVSREKKERFSLILESASTNQTSMYLCASVSFTGGSTDTQYFGPGTRLTVL.

The V gene is TRBV9, the J gene TRBJ1-2, with unresolved D. V was trimmed by 3 bases and J by 1 base, leaving 10 bases between them. Germline CDR1 reads SGDLS; CDR2 reads YYNGEE. The CDR3 is 14 residues long. The CDR3 DNA reads TGTGCCAGCAGCGCCCGCGGGGATAACTATGGCTACACCTTC. Translating gives CASSARGDNYGYTF.

The rearrangement joins TRBV27 to TRBJ1-1; 7 positions agree with TRBD1. This CDR3 region has 13 residues. V shed 5 bases, J shed 6 bases, and the junction held 6 bases outside the gene matches. Germline assignment: CDR1 MNHEY and CDR2 SMNVEV (reference sequence). The CDR3 is CASSVTGAAEAFF. The CDR3 DNA follows: TGTGCCAGCAGTGTTACAGGGGCTGCTGAAGCTTTCTTT.

The chain links TRBV18 to TRBJ1-3, with D perhaps TRBD1 (6 bases). This CDR3 is built from 20 residues. Looked up from germline, CDR1 is KGHSH and CDR2 is LQKENI. V shed 2 bases and J shed 4 bases, with 27 bases lying between them. CDR3 nucleotides: TGTGCCAGCTCACCATGGTTGCCAGGAAAATATACAGGGTCCGGAAACACCATATATTTT. Protein sequence: CASSPWLPGKYTGSGNTIYF.

The gene calls are TRBV6-5 and TRBJ1-5; TRBD1 matches 7 bases. This CDR3 comprises 15 residues. The junction had 6 bases not matched to a gene; V was cut back by 2 bases and J by 5 bases. Looked up from germline, CDR1 is MNHEY and CDR2 is SVGAGI. CDR3 region: CASSYTTGEDQPQHF. The CDR3 DNA is TGTGCCAGCAGTTACACCACAGGGGAGGATCAGCCCCAGCATTTT.

The sample holds one count of this clone. Other DNA variants within this sample encode the same CDR3. The J gene is TRBJ1-6, the V gene TRBV6-5, with 8 bases aligning to TRBD1. V was pared by 2 bases and J by 8 bases, with 5 bases of the junction left unmatched. The CDR3 sequence is 15 residues long. Germline loops: CDR1 MNHEY, CDR2 SVGAGI. The CDR3 loop reads CASSYTTGEDSPLHF. The CDR3 DNA is TGTGCCAGCAGTTACACGACAGGGGAGGATTCACCCCTCCACTTT.

This clone was detected only once. The chain carries TRBV4-2 and TRBJ2-7; 11 bases are shared with TRBD2. This CDR3 is built from 16 residues. V trimming: 0 bases; J trimming: 4 bases; junction bases outside the gene matches: 5. CDR1 and CDR2 from the germline V gene are LGHNA and YNFKEQ. In nucleotides, the CDR3 is TGTGCCAGCAGCCAAGATATTACTAGCGGGAGATACGAGCAGTACTTC. Encoded protein: CASSQDITSGRYEQYF.

The DNA of the CDR3 is TGTGCAAGTCGCTTACTAGCGGGAGGGCCTAGAGAGCAGTTCTTC. Encoded protein: CASRLLAGGPREQFF. This sequence joins TRBV12-2 and TRBJ2-1; whether TRBD2, the table's D call, matches the DNA was not checked. TRBV12-2 counts as a pseudogene. This CDR3 spans 15 amino acids.

The chain uses TRBV19 and TRBJ2-5, with D perhaps TRBD1 or TRBD2 (7 bases each). Trimming removed 8 bases from V and 5 bases from J, with 15 bases in between. The CDR3 has 13 residues. Germline CDR1 and CDR2: LNHDA and SQIVND (reference sequence). CDR3 sequence (DNA): TGTGCCAGTGGGGAGGGGGCAGGGGAGACCCAGTACTTC. Translated, it gives CASGEGAGETQYF.

This rearrangement joins TRBV6-5 to TRBJ2-7; D is ambiguous. V was pared by 2 bases and J by 0 bases, with 11 bases between. The CDR3 runs 15 residues. Germline loops: CDR1 MNHEY, CDR2 SVGAGI. Here the CDR3 DNA reads TGTGCCAGCAGTTACCACCGCCTACTCTCCTACGAGCAGTACTTC. Translated: CASSYHRLLSYEQYF.

This clone was picked up a small number of times. The chain is built from TRBV27 and TRBJ2-3; D gene uncertain. This CDR3 comprises 11 residues. CDR1 is MNHEY, CDR2 SMNVEV, per germline (reference sequence). V dropped 6 bases and J dropped 7 bases, with 8 bases sitting between them. CDR3 in amino acids: CASSRGYTQYF. As DNA, the CDR3 is TGTGCCAGCAGCCGTGGGTATACGCAGTATTTT.

V gene TRBV10-3 combines with J gene TRBJ1-5, with D perhaps matching TRBD1 (5 bases). This CDR3 is 16 amino acids long. V was shortened by 6 bases and J by 0 bases, with 15 bases between the two germline ends. Germline assignment: CDR1 ENHRY and CDR2 SYGVKD. CDR3 in DNA: TGTGCCATCAGCCCTCGCGGGGGGAATAGCAATCAGCCCCAGCATTTT. It is translated as CAISPRGGNSNQPQHF.

J is TRBJ2-2 and V is TRBV10-3; TRBD1 matches 7 bases. CDR1 is ENHRY, CDR2 SYGVKD, per germline. CDR3 length equals 13 residues. The ends lost 6 bases at V and 6 bases at J; junction bases unmatched: 4. The CDR3 loop reads CAIRLGQAGELFF. As DNA, the CDR3 is TGTGCCATCAGATTAGGACAGGCCGGGGAGCTGTTTTTT.

The chain uses TRBV7-2 and TRBJ2-1; D remains unclear. Germline CDR1 is SGHTA and CDR2 is FQGNSA. Trimming pared 1 base from V and 2 bases from J, leaving 12 bases between. CDR3 length: 16 residues. The CDR3: CASSLGPDHTYNEQFF. CDR3 in DNA: TGTGCCAGCAGCTTAGGTCCGGACCACACCTACAATGAGCAGTTCTTC.

V is TRBV2 and J is TRBJ1-3, with D unresolved. From germline, CDR1 is SNHLY and CDR2 FYNNEI. V lost 4 bases to trimming and J lost 0 bases, with 7 bases between them. This CDR3 comprises 14 residues. This CDR3 reads CASSGTRSGNTIYF. CDR3 nucleotide sequence: TGTGCCAGCAGTGGGACGCGCTCTGGAAACACCATATATTTT.

The rearrangement uses TRBV15 and TRBJ1-4; TRBD1 is a possible D gene (6 bases). Looked up from germline, CDR1 is LNHNV and CDR2 is YYDKDF (reference sequence). The germline V and J ends were trimmed by 6 bases and 0 bases, with 11 bases remaining between them. This CDR3 spans 15 amino acids. DNA for the CDR3: TGTGCCACCAGGCCTAACAGGGCAACTAATGAAAAACTGTTTTTT. This translates into CATRPNRATNEKLFF.

The CDR3 sequence is CASTPREGVLNYGYTF. The CDR3 DNA sequence: TGTGCCAGTACCCCTCGGGAAGGGGTCCTTAACTATGGCTACACCTTC. This chain uses TRBV19 with TRBJ1-2, with a weak D call TRBD1 (5 bases). Trimming removed 7 bases from V and 1 base from J, with 19 bases in between. This CDR3 spans 16 amino acids. CDR1 is LNHDA, CDR2 SQIVND, per germline (reference sequence). The entire variable domain, with the rest obtained from reference TRBV19 and TRBJ1-2, is as follows: DGGITQSPKYLFRKEGQNVTLSCEQNLNHDAMYWYRQDPGQGLRLIYYSQIVNDFQKGDIAEGYSVSREKKESFPLTVTSAQKNPTAFYLCASTPREGVLNYGYTFGSGTRLTVV.

This chain connects TRBV6-5 to TRBJ2-7; D remains unclear. V was trimmed by 0 bases and J by 1 base, leaving 4 bases between them. Per germline, CDR1 MNHEY and CDR2 SVGAGI. The CDR3 has 13 residues. The DNA for the CDR3 is TGTGCCAGCAGTTACTCGGAATCCTACGAGCAGTACTTC. Encoded protein: CASSYSESYEQYF.

The rearrangement joins TRBV27 to TRBJ1-2; TRBD1 is a possible D gene (6 bases). Trimming cost V 4 bases and J 6 bases, with 24 bases left between them. CDR3 length equals 17 residues. CDR1 MNHEY and CDR2 SMNVEV come from the germline V gene (reference sequence). The CDR3: CASSSQGPGQGADGYTF. CDR3 coding DNA: TGTGCCAGCAGTTCCCAGGGGCCAGGTCAGGGTGCGGATGGCTACACCTTC.